Presented here are 28 T cell receptor beta chains from one specimen sequenced in a study of identical twins. TCRdb independently ran MiXCR on the 5' RACE reads; one entry per CDR3 protein. This table has around 670,000 distinct CDR3 sequences, around 6% appearing once. The sequenced sample consisted of naive T cells sorted from blood. The receptors originated from a man between 18 and 29 years old in good health.

The sample holds many counts of this clonotype. V usage is TRBV5-1 and J usage is TRBJ2-1; the D gene is possibly TRBD2 (6 bases). V was pared by 1 base and J by 9 bases, with 17 bases between. Per the germline V gene, CDR1 is SGHRS and CDR2 is YFSETQ. The CDR3 extends over 15 amino acids. The DNA for the CDR3 is TGCGCCAGCAGCTTGATGCTAGCGCCGACGGGTGAGCAGTTCTTC. Translated, it gives CASSLMLAPTGEQFF.

The chain couples TRBV24-1 to TRBJ2-6; D is unclear. Germline V lookup: CDR1 KGHDR, CDR2 SFDVKD. Trimming pared 9 bases from V and 4 bases from J, leaving 9 bases between. This CDR3 contains 13 residues. CDR3 DNA: TGTGCCACCGCCGCCCTCGGGGCCAACGTCCTGACTTTC. Translation: CATAALGANVLTF.

The sample holds many counts of this clonotype. The rearrangement uses TRBV29-1 and TRBJ2-1; unclear D gene. The CDR3 runs 12 residues. Trimming left V 5 bases short and J 9 bases short, with 14 bases between. Germline lookup yields CDR1 SQVTM and CDR2 ANQGSEA. CDR3 protein: CSVRVGFGEQFF. Written as DNA, the CDR3 is TGCAGCGTTCGGGTCGGGTTTGGTGAGCAGTTCTTC.

The gene calls are TRBV28 and TRBJ1-1, with unresolved D. Germline V gene data show CDR1 as MDHEN and CDR2 as SYDVKM. CDR3 length equals 15 residues. V was trimmed by 3 bases and J by 0 bases, leaving 11 bases between them. The CDR3 DNA is TGTGCCAGCAGTTTCGGGAGACTCTTGAACACTGAAGCTTTCTTT. Translating gives CASSFGRLLNTEAFF.

Many counts were recorded for this clonotype. The CDR3 DNA is TGCGCCAGCAGCGGGGACTCCAGCTCCTACGAGCAGTACGTC. Translating gives CASSGDSSSYEQYV. The chain employs TRBV10-2 and TRBJ2-7, with D perhaps TRBD2 (6 bases). V was trimmed by 6 bases and J by 0 bases, leaving 12 bases between them. The CDR3 consists of 14 residues. Germline V lookup: CDR1 WSHSY, CDR2 SAAADI.

This clonotype was detected a few times. The chain joins TRBV27 to TRBJ2-3, with 9 bases matching TRBD2. CDR3 length: 15 amino acids. Germline CDR1 and CDR2: MNHEY and SMNVEV (reference sequence). The ends lost 6 bases at V and 5 bases at J; junction bases unmatched: 9. This CDR3 reads CASRILAGVRDTQYF. DNA for the CDR3: TGTGCCAGCAGAATTTTAGCGGGAGTCAGAGATACGCAGTATTTT.

The V gene is TRBV5-6, the J gene TRBJ2-5; D not resolved. V shed 3 bases and J shed 5 bases, with 8 bases lying between them. Germline V gene sequence: CDR1 SGHDT, CDR2 YYEEEE. The CDR3 runs 12 residues. The CDR3: CASSWLAETQYF. The CDR3 DNA reads as TGTGCCAGCAGCTGGCTCGCTGAGACCCAGTACTTC.

As to this clonotype: Possible read error: a much larger clone is one base away. The rearrangement uses TRBV7-8 and TRBJ2-7; 7 bases are a match to TRBD1. With V trimmed by 5 bases and J by 0 bases, 4 bases remained unmatched. The germline V gene encodes CDR1 SGHVS and CDR2 FQNEAQ. The CDR3 consists of 14 residues. The CDR3: CASSHRDSSYEQYF. CDR3 nucleotides: TGTGCCAGCAGCCACCGGGACAGCTCCTACGAGCAGTACTTC.

A few counts support this clonotype. The J gene is TRBJ2-3, the V gene TRBV7-3, with 14 positions matching TRBD2. V shed 3 bases, J shed 1 base, and the junction held 3 bases outside the gene matches. There are 17 residues in the CDR3. CDR1 is SGHTA, CDR2 FQGTGA, per germline. DNA of the CDR3: TGTGCCAGCAGCTTGGGGACTAGCGGGAGCGGCACAGATACGCAGTATTTT. Its protein is CASSLGTSGSGTDTQYF.

This clonotype has a count of ten or more. J is TRBJ2-2 and V is TRBV24-1; D is unresolved. V lost 1 base and J 5 bases, leaving 4 bases between the germline ends. Germline V gene sequence: CDR1 KGHDR, CDR2 SFDVKD. CDR3 size: 13 residues. The CDR3: CATSDFLTGELFF. CDR3 in DNA: TGTGCCACCAGTGATTTCTTGACCGGGGAGCTGTTTTTT.

This clonotype was seen at least ten times. The rearrangement links TRBV20-1 to TRBJ2-1, with TRBD2 matching 7 bases. The CDR3 runs to 14 residues. The germline V gene has CDR1 DFQATT and CDR2 SNEGSKA (reference sequence). Trimming took 5 bases from V and 1 from J; bases not matched to a gene: 5. The CDR3 DNA reads TGCAGTGCTTCGAGCGGGGTTTCCTACAATGAGCAGTTCTTC. It translates to CSASSGVSYNEQFF.

V and J are TRBV6-1 and TRBJ1-5; D is perhaps TRBD1 (5 bases). The CDR3 runs 14 residues. The germline CDR1 and CDR2 sequences are MNHNS and SASEGT. V was trimmed by 6 bases and J by 5 bases, leaving 14 bases between them. CDR3 sequence: CASSRLGGDQPQHF. In DNA, the CDR3 is TGTGCCAGCAGCCGACTGGGGGGAGATCAGCCCCAGCATTTT.

In this sample, this clonotype turned up many times. This chain connects TRBV5-1 to TRBJ2-3, with 8 positions matching TRBD1. After removal of 0 bases from V and 4 bases from J, the junction contained 10 bases not matched to a gene. This CDR3 has 17 residues. Germline V gives CDR1 SGHRS, CDR2 YFSETQ. The CDR3 loop is CASSLGRLDRVADTQYF. CDR3 nucleotide sequence: TGCGCCAGCAGCTTGGGTCGACTGGACAGGGTCGCAGATACGCAGTATTTT.

The sample holds a few counts of this clonotype. J is TRBJ2-7 and V is TRBV25-1; no firm D call. The CDR3 contains 11 residues. V shed 4 bases and J shed 2 bases, with 3 bases lying between them. The germline V gene encodes CDR1 MGHDK and CDR2 SYGVNS. The DNA of the CDR3 is TGTGCCAGCAGTGCTGCCTACGAGCAGTACGTC. Its translation is CASSAAYEQYV.

The sample holds many counts of this clonotype. This chain links TRBV12-3 or TRBV12-4 with TRBJ2-1; D could derive from TRBD1 or TRBD2 (5 bases each). This CDR3 has 15 residues. V lost 5 bases and J 5 bases, leaving 16 bases between the germline ends. CDR3 loop: CASSPRVRGDNEQFF. The CDR3 DNA is TGTGCCAGCAGTCCCAGGGTTCGAGGGGACAATGAGCAGTTCTTC.

This clonotype occurred many times. V usage is TRBV6-5 and J usage is TRBJ2-2; D remains unclear. Germline loops: CDR1 MNHEY, CDR2 SVGAGI. The CDR3 loop spans 12 amino acids. Trimming left V 0 bases short and J 8 bases short, with 4 bases between. The CDR3 coding sequence is TGTGCCAGCAGTTACTCGGGTGGGGAGCTGTTTTTT. Protein product: CASSYSGGELFF.

The table lists this clonotype with many counts. The chain is built from TRBV6-5 and TRBJ2-5, with 7 positions matching TRBD2. Germline V gives CDR1 MNHEY, CDR2 SVGAGI. The V segment lost 2 bases and the J segment 1 base; nucleotides outside the gene matches: 4. This CDR3 has 15 amino acids. CDR3 sequence reads: CASSYGGVTQETQYF. For the CDR3, the DNA is TGTGCCAGCAGTTACGGGGGGGTAACCCAAGAGACCCAGTACTTC.

The genes are TRBV3-1 and TRBJ2-5; D remains ambiguous. The CDR3 covers 13 residues. With 0 bases removed from V and 2 bases from J, the gap between germline ends came to 4 bases. CDR1 and CDR2 from the germline V gene are LGHDT and YNNKEL (reference sequence). CDR3 sequence reads: CASSQENQETQYF. In DNA, the CDR3 is TGTGCCAGCAGCCAAGAGAATCAAGAGACCCAGTACTTC.

Only a few counts were recorded for this clonotype. Here the CDR3 reads CASSLGAGGNYEQYF. The CDR3, as DNA: TGTGCCAGCAGCTTAGGGGCGGGAGGTAACTACGAGCAGTACTTC. The gene calls are TRBV7-9 and TRBJ2-7, with 8 bases fitting TRBD2. V shed 1 base and J 3 bases; nucleotides not matched to a gene: 5. Germline-derived CDR1 and CDR2 are SEHNR and FQNEAQ (reference sequence). This CDR3 has 15 amino acids.

This clonotype was seen ten or more times. The V call is TRBV15, the J call TRBJ2-1, with 9 bases that match TRBD2. Trimming took 4 bases from V and 9 from J; bases not matched to a gene: 10. The germline V gene encodes CDR1 LNHNV and CDR2 YYDKDF (reference sequence). CDR3 length: 15 residues. The CDR3: CATSTMGSSGTEQFF. The CDR3 region has the DNA TGTGCCACCAGCACGATGGGGTCTAGCGGGACTGAGCAGTTCTTC.

This clonotype appeared many times. This chain uses TRBV12-3 or TRBV12-4 with TRBJ2-1; no reliable D call. This CDR3 region has 12 residues. With 3 bases removed from V and 7 bases from J, the gap between germline ends came to 7 bases. CDR3 coding DNA: TGTGCCAGCAGTTTTGGCCTGAATGAGCAGTTCTTC. Protein sequence: CASSFGLNEQFF.

This clonotype has ten or more counts. Written as DNA, the CDR3 is TGTGCCAGCAGCCAACTACCCCGGGACAGGGGTGAAAAACTGTTTTTT. Its protein is CASSQLPRDRGEKLFF. This chain uses TRBV4-2 with TRBJ1-4; 10 bases line up with TRBD1. CDR3 length: 16 amino acids. J lost 7 bases, V lost 2 bases, and 7 bases had no gene match. Germline assignment: CDR1 LGHNA and CDR2 YNFKEQ.

The chain is built from TRBV5-1 and TRBJ1-1; D not certain. The CDR3 spans 15 residues. V was shortened by 0 bases and J by 2 bases, with 11 bases between the two germline ends. Looked up from germline, CDR1 is SGHRS and CDR2 is YFSETQ. As DNA, the CDR3 is TGCGCCAGCAGCTTGGCCGCGACGGTAAACACTGAAGCTTTCTTT. Amino acid sequence: CASSLAATVNTEAFF. Filled out from reference TRBV5-1 and TRBJ1-1, the complete variable domain reads KAGVTQTPRYLIKTRGQQVTLSCSPISGHRSVSWYQQTPGQGLQFLFEYFSETQRNKGNFPGRFSGRQFSNSRSEMNVSTLELGDSALYLCASSLAATVNTEAFFGQGTRLTVV.

This clonotype turned up a few times. The chain combines TRBV5-1 with TRBJ2-3; no reliable D call. This CDR3 has 13 residues. V lost 0 bases, J lost 4 bases, and 6 bases lay in between. Per the germline V gene, CDR1 is SGHRS and CDR2 is YFSETQ. CDR3 residues: CASSLGNPDTQYF. Written as DNA, the CDR3 is TGCGCCAGCAGCTTGGGTAACCCAGATACGCAGTATTTT.

This clonotype was counted at least ten times. V and J are TRBV12-3 or TRBV12-4 and TRBJ2-3; D is ambiguous. The CDR3 totals 11 residues. V was clipped by 6 bases and J by 1 base, with 2 bases between them. The CDR3 DNA reads as TGTGCCAGCAGCCGCACAGATACGCAGTATTTT. As protein: CASSRTDTQYF.

This clonotype came up many times. The gene calls are TRBV12-3 or TRBV12-4 and TRBJ2-2; D may be TRBD2 (6 bases). Between the trimmed V and J ends, which lost 8 bases and 5 bases, there was a span of 9 bases. The CDR3 contains 12 residues. CDR3 sequence reads: CASPGRTGELFF. DNA for the CDR3: TGTGCCAGCCCGGGGAGGACCGGGGAGCTGTTTTTT.

This clonotype came up a few times. The genes are TRBV28 and TRBJ1-6, with TRBD1 identical over 10 bases. The CDR3 sequence is 17 residues long. The trim removed 5 bases at V and 10 bases at J, leaving 14 bases unmatched. Per germline, CDR1 MDHEN and CDR2 SYDVKM. The CDR3 DNA sequence: TGTGCCAGCAGTCGCGACTTGACAGGGGGCGCAAGGTCACCCCTCCACTTT. The encoded protein is CASSRDLTGGARSPLHF.

There are many counts of this clonotype. The CDR3 DNA sequence: TGCAGTGCTAGGGTCCCAGGGCGGATTGAAAAACTGTTTTTT. Residues: CSARVPGRIEKLFF. This rearrangement joins TRBV20-1 to TRBJ1-4, with D tentatively TRBD1 (5 bases). The V and J ends lost 3 bases and 7 bases respectively, with 15 bases between them. Germline V gene data show CDR1 as DFQATT and CDR2 as SNEGSKA (reference sequence). This CDR3 spans 14 amino acids.